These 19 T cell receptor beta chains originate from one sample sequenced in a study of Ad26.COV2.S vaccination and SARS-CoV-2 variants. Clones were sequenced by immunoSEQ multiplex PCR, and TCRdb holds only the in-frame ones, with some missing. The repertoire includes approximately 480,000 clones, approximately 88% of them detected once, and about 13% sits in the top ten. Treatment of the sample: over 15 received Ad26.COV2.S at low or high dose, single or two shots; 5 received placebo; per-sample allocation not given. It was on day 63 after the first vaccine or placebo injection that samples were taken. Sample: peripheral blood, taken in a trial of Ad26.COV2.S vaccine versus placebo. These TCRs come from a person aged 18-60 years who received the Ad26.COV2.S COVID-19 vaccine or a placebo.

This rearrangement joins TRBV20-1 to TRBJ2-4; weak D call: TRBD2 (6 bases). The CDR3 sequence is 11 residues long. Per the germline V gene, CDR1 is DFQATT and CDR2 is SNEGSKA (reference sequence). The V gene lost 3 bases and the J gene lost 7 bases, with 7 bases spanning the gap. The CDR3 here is CSASGSNIQYF. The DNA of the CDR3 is TGCAGTGCTAGCGGGAGTAACATTCAGTACTTC.

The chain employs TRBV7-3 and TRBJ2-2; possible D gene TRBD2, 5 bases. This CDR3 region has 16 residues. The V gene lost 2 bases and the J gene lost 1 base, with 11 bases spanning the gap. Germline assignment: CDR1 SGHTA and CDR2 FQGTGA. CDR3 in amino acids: CASSLGRAGNTGELFF. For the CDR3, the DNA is TGTGCCAGCAGCTTAGGTCGCGCGGGGAACACCGGGGAGCTGTTTTTT.

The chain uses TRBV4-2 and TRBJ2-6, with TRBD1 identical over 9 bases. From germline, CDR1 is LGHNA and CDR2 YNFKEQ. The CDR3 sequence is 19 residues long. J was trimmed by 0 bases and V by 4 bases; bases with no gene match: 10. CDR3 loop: CASSLRRDREPSGANVLTF. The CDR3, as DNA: TGTGCCAGCAGCCTCCGAAGGGACAGGGAACCCTCTGGGGCCAACGTCCTGACTTTC.

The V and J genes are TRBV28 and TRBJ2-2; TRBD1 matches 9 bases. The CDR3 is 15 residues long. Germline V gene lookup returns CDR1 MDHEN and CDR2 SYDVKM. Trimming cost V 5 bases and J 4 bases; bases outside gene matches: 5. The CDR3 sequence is CASSEQGAGTGELFF. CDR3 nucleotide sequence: TGTGCCAGCAGTGAACAGGGGGCCGGCACCGGGGAGCTGTTTTTT.

This chain's CDR3 is CASSYGGAGYTF. The CDR3 coding sequence is TGTGCCAGCAGTTACGGGGGAGCGGGCTACACCTTC. The chain joins TRBV6-5 to TRBJ1-2, with D perhaps matching TRBD1 (5 bases). Trimming took off 2 bases at V and 8 bases at J, with 9 bases between the two ends. Germline CDR1 reads MNHEY; CDR2 reads SVGAGI. This CDR3 is built from 12 residues.

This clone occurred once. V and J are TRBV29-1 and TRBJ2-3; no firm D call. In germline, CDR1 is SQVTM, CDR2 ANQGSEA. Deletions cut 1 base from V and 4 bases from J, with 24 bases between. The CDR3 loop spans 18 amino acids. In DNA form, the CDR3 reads TGCAGCGTTGAAGGGGGAAACGTGGCAGTAGGAAGACCAGATACGCAGTATTTT. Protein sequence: CSVEGGNVAVGRPDTQYF.

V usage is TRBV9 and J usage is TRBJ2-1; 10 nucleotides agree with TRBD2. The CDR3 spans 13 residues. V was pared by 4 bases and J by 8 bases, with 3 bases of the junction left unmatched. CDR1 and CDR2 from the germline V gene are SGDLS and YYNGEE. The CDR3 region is CASSLAGAYEQFF. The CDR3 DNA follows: TGTGCCAGCAGCCTAGCGGGAGCTTATGAGCAGTTCTTC.

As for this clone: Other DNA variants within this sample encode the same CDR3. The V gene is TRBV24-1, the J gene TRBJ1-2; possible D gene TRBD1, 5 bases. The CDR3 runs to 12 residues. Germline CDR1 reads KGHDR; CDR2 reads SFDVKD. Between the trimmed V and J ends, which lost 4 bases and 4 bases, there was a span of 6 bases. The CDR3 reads CATSEQGYGYTF. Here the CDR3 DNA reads TGTGCCACCAGTGAGCAGGGCTATGGCTACACCTTC.

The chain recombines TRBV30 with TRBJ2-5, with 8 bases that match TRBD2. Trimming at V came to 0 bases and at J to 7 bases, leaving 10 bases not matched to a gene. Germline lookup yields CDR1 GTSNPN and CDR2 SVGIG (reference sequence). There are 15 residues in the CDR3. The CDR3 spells CAWSVEAGAFGTQYF. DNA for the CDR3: TGTGCCTGGAGTGTGGAAGCGGGAGCTTTTGGGACCCAGTACTTC.

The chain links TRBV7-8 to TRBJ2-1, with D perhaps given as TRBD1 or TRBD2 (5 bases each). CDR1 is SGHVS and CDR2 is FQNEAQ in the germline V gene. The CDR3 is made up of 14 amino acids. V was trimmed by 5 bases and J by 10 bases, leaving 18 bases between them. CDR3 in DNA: TGTGCCAGCAGCCCACTTCTTAGGGGAGACGAGCAGTTCTTC. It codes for CASSPLLRGDEQFF.

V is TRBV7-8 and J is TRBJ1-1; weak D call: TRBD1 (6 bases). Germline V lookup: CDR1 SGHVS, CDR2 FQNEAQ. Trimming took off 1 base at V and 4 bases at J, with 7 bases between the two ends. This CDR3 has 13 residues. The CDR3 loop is CASSLGGRTEAFF. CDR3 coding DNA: TGTGCCAGCAGCTTAGGGGGGCGCACTGAAGCTTTCTTT.

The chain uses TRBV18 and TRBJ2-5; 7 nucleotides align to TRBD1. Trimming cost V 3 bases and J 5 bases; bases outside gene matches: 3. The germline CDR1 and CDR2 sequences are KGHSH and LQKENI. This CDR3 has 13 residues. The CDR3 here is CASSPRGFETQYF. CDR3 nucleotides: TGTGCCAGCTCACCCAGGGGGTTCGAGACCCAGTACTTC.

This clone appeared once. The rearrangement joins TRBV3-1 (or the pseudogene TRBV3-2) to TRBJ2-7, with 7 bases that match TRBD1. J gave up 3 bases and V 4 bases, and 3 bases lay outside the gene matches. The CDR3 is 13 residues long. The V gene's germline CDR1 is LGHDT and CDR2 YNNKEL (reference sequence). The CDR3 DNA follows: TGTGCCAGCAGCCGGACAGGTTTCTACGAGCAGTACTTC. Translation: CASSRTGFYEQYF.

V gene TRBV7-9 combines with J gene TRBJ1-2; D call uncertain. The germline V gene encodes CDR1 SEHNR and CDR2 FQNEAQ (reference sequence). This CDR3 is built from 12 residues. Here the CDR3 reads CATEGQIYGYTF. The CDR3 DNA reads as TGTGCTACCGAAGGGCAAATCTATGGCTACACCTTC.

CDR3 sequence: CATSTRTVGGNTIYF. The CDR3 nucleotides are TGTGCCACCAGCACCCGGACGGTGGGGGGAAACACCATATATTTT. This sequence joins TRBV15 and TRBJ1-3; D remains unclear. CDR3 size: 15 residues. The germline gives CDR1 LNHNV, CDR2 YYDKDF (reference sequence). Trimming cost V 4 bases and J 4 bases, with 14 bases left between them.

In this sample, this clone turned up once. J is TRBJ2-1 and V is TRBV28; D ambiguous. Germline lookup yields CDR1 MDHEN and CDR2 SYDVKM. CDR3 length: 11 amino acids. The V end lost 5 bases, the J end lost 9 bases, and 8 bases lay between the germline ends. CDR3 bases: TGTGCCAGCAGTCTAATGGGTGAGCAGTTCTTC. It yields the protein CASSLMGEQFF.

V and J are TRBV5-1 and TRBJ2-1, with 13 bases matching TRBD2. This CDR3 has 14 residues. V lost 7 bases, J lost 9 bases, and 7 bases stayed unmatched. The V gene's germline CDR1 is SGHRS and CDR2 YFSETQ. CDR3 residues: CASGTSGMLGEQFF. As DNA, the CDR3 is TGCGCCAGCGGGACTAGCGGGATGTTGGGTGAGCAGTTCTTC. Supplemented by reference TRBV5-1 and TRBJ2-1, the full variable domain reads KAGVTQTPRYLIKTRGQQVTLSCSPISGHRSVSWYQQTPGQGLQFLFEYFSETQRNKGNFPGRFSGRQFSNSRSEMNVSTLELGDSALYLCASGTSGMLGEQFFGPGTRLTVL.

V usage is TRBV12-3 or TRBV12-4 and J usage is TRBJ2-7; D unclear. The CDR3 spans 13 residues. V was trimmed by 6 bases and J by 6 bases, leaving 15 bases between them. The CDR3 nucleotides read TGTGCCAGCAGGACCGACGGACCGGGCGAGCAGTACTTC. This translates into CASRTDGPGEQYF.

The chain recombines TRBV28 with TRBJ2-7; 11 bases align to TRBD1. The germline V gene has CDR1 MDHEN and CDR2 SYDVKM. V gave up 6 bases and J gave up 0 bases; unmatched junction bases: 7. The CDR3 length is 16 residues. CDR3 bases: TGTGCCAGCAGACGAACCGGGACAGGGGGCTCCTACGAGCAGTACTTC. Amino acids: CASRRTGTGGSYEQYF.